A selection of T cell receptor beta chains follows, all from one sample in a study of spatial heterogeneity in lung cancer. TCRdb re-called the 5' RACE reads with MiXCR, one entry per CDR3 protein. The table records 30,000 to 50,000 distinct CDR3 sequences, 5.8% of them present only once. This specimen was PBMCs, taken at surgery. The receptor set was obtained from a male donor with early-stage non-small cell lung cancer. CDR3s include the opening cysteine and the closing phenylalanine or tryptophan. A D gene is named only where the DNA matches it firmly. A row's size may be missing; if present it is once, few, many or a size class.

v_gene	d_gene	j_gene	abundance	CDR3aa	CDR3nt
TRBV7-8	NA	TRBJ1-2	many	CASSSSGTENYGYTF	TGTGCCAGCAGCTCCTCCGGGACGGAGAACTATGGCTACACCTTC
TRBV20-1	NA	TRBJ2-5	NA	CSARPTAGNQETQYF	TGCAGTGCCCGCCCAACGGCGGGGAACCAAGAGACCCAGTACTTC
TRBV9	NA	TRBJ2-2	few	CASSDWTAGELFF	TGTGCCAGCAGCGACTGGACTGCCGGGGAGCTGTTTTTT
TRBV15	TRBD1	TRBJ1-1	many	CATTWGQGTEAFF	TGTGCCACGACCTGGGGACAGGGGACCGAAGCTTTCTTT
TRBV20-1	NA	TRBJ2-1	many	CSALTLAVFNEQFF	TGCAGTGCGTTGACCTTAGCAGTCTTTAATGAGCAGTTCTTC
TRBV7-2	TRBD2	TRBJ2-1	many	CASSLVPSGGPAYNEQFF	TGTGCCAGCAGCTTGGTACCTAGCGGGGGTCCAGCCTACAATGAGCAGTTCTTC
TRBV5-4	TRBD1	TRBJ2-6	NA	CASSLVTGTGKFSGANVLTF	TGTGCCAGCAGCTTGGTAACCGGGACAGGGAAATTCTCTGGGGCCAACGTCCTGACTTTC
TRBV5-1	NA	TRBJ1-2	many	CASSLDSRTANYGYTF	TGCGCCAGCAGCTTGGACTCCCGGACCGCTAACTATGGCTACACCTTC
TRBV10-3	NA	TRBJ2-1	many	CAISESLFSYNEQFF	TGTGCCATCAGTGAGTCCTTATTCTCCTACAATGAGCAGTTCTTC
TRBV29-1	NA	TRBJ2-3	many	CSVRRPGPRADTQYF	TGCAGCGTCCGACGACCGGGCCCACGAGCAGATACGCAGTATTTT
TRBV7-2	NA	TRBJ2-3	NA	CASSLVGDTQYF	TGTGCCAGCAGCCTAGTGGGAGATACGCAGTATTTT
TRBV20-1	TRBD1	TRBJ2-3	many	CSGGIGQGKTDTQYF	TGCAGTGGTGGTATCGGACAGGGAAAAACAGATACGCAGTATTTT
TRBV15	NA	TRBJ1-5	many	CATSRDRSAARNQPQHF	TGTGCCACCAGCAGAGATCGGTCGGCTGCTCGCAATCAGCCCCAGCATTTT